This is a list of T cell receptor beta chains from one sample in a study of brain T cells in children with intractable seizures. This table comes from immunoSEQ multiplex PCR, and its TCRdb copy is limited to in-frame clones, with some not included. Among 95,000 to 120,000 clones listed, 94% were seen once. Material: peripheral blood, obtained at surgery. These receptors came from a boy less than two years old with hemimegalencephaly and intractable seizures. The CDR3 runs from the conserved cysteine through the conserved F or W. A D gene is named only where the DNA matches it firmly. Only part of the rows carry a size: once, few, many, or a class if the clone is expanded.

CDR3 DNA: TGTGCCAGCAGCCGGACAGGGTTCTACGAGCAGTACTTC
CDR3 protein: CASSRTGFYEQYF
CDR3 length: 13
V gene: TRBV7-8
D gene: TRBD1
J gene: TRBJ2-7
clone size: -

CDR3 DNA: TGTGCCAGCAGCCAAGGACTAGCGGAATACAATGAGCAGTTCTTC
CDR3 protein: CASSQGLAEYNEQFF
CDR3 length: 15
V gene: TRBV7-3
D gene: TRBD2
J gene: TRBJ2-1
clone size: -

CDR3 DNA: TGCGCCAGCAGCCCAGGGGGCGGGCAAGAGACCCAGTACTTC
CDR3 protein: CASSPGGGQETQYF
CDR3 length: 14
V gene: TRBV5-1
D gene: TRBD1
J gene: TRBJ2-5
clone size: -

CDR3 DNA: TGCAGCGTTGATGGCCCCGGGGGAGCCGGCGAGCAGTACTTC
CDR3 protein: CSVDGPGGAGEQYF
CDR3 length: 14
V gene: TRBV29-1
D gene: -
J gene: TRBJ2-7
clone size: -

CDR3 DNA: TGTGCCAGCAGTATAGACTATGCCTACAATGAGCAGTTCTTC
CDR3 protein: CASSIDYAYNEQFF
CDR3 length: 14
V gene: TRBV6-5
D gene: -
J gene: TRBJ2-1
clone size: -

CDR3 DNA: TGTGCCATCAGTGAGTCCCCTAGCGGGGGCCCGGCAGATACGCAGTATTTT
CDR3 protein: CAISESPSGGPADTQYF
CDR3 length: 17
V gene: TRBV10-3
D gene: TRBD2
J gene: TRBJ2-3
clone size: -

CDR3 DNA: TGTGCCAGCAGCTTAGGACTAGCGGGGACCTCCTACGAGCAGTACTTC
CDR3 protein: CASSLGLAGTSYEQYF
CDR3 length: 16
V gene: TRBV13
D gene: TRBD2
J gene: TRBJ2-7
clone size: -

CDR3 DNA: TGTGCCAGCAGCTGGTACGGGGGGGCTTTCTTT
CDR3 protein: CASSWYGGAFF
CDR3 length: 11
V gene: TRBV5-8
D gene: -
J gene: TRBJ1-1
clone size: -

CDR3 DNA: TGTGCCAGCAGCTTAGAGGCGAGGGCCCCCCAGGAGACCCAGTACTTC
CDR3 protein: CASSLEARAPQETQYF
CDR3 length: 16
V gene: TRBV7-9
D gene: -
J gene: TRBJ2-5
clone size: -

CDR3 DNA: TGTGCCAGCAGTTTGACTAGCGGGAGGGCCGTGGTGACAGATACGCAGTATTTT
CDR3 protein: CASSLTSGRAVVTDTQYF
CDR3 length: 18
V gene: TRBV27
D gene: TRBD2
J gene: TRBJ2-3
clone size: -

CDR3 DNA: TGTGCCAGCAGCTCGAGCGGGAGAAGGAGGACCGGGGAGCTGTTTTTT
CDR3 protein: CASSSSGRRRTGELFF
CDR3 length: 16
V gene: TRBV28
D gene: TRBD2
J gene: TRBJ2-2
clone size: -

CDR3 DNA: TGTGCCAGCAGCTCCCGAACAGATACGCAGTATTTT
CDR3 protein: CASSSRTDTQYF
CDR3 length: 12
V gene: TRBV6-2/TRBV6-3
D gene: -
J gene: TRBJ2-3
clone size: -

CDR3 DNA: TGTGCCAGCAGCAAACTGGAGCGACAGGGGGCCCGCATTTCGCTTCCTAGCACAGATACGCAGTATTTT
CDR3 protein: CASSKLERQGARISLPSTDTQYF
CDR3 length: 23
V gene: TRBV21-1
D gene: -
J gene: TRBJ2-3
clone size: once

CDR3 DNA: TGTGCCAGCAGTTACCCAGGGAGGGACGAGCAGTACTTC
CDR3 protein: CASSYPGRDEQYF
CDR3 length: 13
V gene: TRBV6-5
D gene: TRBD2
J gene: TRBJ2-7
clone size: -

CDR3 DNA: TGCAGCGTCCTAAGGAGAAACACCGGGGAGCTGTTTTTT
CDR3 protein: CSVLRRNTGELFF
CDR3 length: 13
V gene: TRBV29-1
D gene: -
J gene: TRBJ2-2
clone size: -

CDR3 DNA: TGTGCCAGCAGCTGGGGACCGTCCTCTGGAAACACCATATATTTT
CDR3 protein: CASSWGPSSGNTIYF
CDR3 length: 15
V gene: TRBV5-4
D gene: -
J gene: TRBJ1-3
clone size: once